Reported below is one T cell receptor (beta chain). Its cognate antigen is unknown. Germline V lookup: CDR1 SGHAT, CDR2 FQNNGV. J was trimmed by 6 bases and V by 2 bases; bases with no gene match: 10. There are 16 residues in the CDR3. This entry is derived from a study of T cells in Graves' hyperthyroidism and ophthalmopathy. Study as a whole: Peripheral blood sampling occurred at initial diagnosis, before any treatment.

PBMCs were collected from an approximately 9.4 ml volume of fresh peripheral blood. General study results and limits: Model-based prediction identified ophthalmopathy a median approximately 6 months prior to its onset. In the analysis, a 13 V-J model separated ophthalmopathy from stable hyperthyroidism.

TCR beta CDR3 sequences were amplified from RNA transcripts. The HTBI set primed first-round TCR CDR3 RT-PCR. TCRdb ran MiXCR on the multiplex PCR reads and lists one entry per CDR3 protein. The data show 300,000 or so distinct CDR3 sequences, approximately 22% seen once. This sequence joins TRBV11-2 and TRBJ2-3; 8 bases match TRBD2. The source material was blood. This receptor was obtained from a woman in her forties or fifties with Graves' hyperthyroidism. The CDR3: CASSLWWLAGGDTQYF. CDR3 DNA: TGTGCCAGCAGCTTATGGTGGCTAGCGGGTGGCGATACGCAGTATTTT.